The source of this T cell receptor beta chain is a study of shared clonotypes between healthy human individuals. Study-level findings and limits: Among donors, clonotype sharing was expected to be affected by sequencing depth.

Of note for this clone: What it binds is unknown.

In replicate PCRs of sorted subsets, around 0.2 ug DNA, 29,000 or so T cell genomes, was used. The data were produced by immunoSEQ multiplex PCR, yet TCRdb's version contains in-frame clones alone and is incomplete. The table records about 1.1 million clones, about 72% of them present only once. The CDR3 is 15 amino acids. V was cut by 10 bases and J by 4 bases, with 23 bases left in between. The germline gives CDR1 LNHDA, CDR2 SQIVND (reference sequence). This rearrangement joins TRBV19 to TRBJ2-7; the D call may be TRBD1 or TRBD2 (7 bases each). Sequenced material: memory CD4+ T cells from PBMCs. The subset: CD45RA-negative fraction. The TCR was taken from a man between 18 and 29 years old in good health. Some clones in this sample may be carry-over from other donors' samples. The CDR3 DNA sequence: TGTGCCACCAAGTATGGGAGGGACAGCTCGTACGAGCAGTACTTC. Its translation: CATKYGRDSSYEQYF. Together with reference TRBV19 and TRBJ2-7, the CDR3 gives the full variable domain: DGGITQSPKYLFRKEGQNVTLSCEQNLNHDAMYWYRQDPGQGLRLIYYSQIVNDFQKGDIAEGYSVSREKKESFPLTVTSAQKNPTAFYLCATKYGRDSSYEQYFGPGTRLTVT.